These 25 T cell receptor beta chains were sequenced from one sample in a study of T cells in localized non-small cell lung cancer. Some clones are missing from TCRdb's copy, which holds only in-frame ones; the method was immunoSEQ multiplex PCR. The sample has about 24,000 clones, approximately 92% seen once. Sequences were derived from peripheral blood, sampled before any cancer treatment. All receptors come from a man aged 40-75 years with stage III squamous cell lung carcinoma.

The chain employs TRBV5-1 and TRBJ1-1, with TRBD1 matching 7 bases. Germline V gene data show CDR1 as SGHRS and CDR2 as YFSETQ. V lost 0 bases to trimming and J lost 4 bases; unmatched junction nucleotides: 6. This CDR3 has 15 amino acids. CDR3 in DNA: TGCGCCAGCAGCTTGGATGGGAGGACAGGCACTGAAGCTTTCTTT. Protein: CASSLDGRTGTEAFF.

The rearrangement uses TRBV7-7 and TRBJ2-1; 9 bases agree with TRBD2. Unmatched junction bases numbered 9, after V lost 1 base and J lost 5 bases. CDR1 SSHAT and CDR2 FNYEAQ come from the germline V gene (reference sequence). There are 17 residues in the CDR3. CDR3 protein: CASSLEFGAGGNNEQFF. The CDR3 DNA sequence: TGTGCCAGCAGCTTAGAGTTTGGGGCGGGAGGGAACAATGAGCAGTTCTTC.

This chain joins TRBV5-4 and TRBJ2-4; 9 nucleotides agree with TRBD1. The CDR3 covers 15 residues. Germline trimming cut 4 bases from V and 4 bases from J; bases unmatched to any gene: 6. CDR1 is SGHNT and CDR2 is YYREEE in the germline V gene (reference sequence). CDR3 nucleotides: TGTGCCAGCAGCACCAGGACAGGGGATAAAAACATTCAGTACTTC. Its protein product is CASSTRTGDKNIQYF.

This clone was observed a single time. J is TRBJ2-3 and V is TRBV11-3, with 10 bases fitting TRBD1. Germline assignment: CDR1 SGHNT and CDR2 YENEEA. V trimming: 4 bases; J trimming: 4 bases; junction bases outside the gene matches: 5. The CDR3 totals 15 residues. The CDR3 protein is CASSSGQGLADTQYF. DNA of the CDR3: TGTGCCAGCAGCTCGGGACAGGGGTTGGCAGATACGCAGTATTTT.

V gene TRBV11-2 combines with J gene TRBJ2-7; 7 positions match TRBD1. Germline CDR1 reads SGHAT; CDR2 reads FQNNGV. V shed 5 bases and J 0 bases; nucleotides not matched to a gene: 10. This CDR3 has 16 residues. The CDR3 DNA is TGTGCCAGCAGCGTAACCTGGGACAGCTCCTCCTACGAGCAGTACTTC. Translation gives CASSVTWDSSSYEQYF.

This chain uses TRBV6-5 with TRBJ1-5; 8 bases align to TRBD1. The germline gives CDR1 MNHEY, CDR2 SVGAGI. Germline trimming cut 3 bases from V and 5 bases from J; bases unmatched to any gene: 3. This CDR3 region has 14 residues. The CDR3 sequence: CASSYRQGYQPQHF. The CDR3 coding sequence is TGTGCCAGCAGTTATAGACAGGGGTATCAGCCCCAGCATTTT.

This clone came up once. CDR3 loop: CAIRGDTGGSGYTF. The CDR3 bases are TGTGCCATCAGGGGGGATACAGGGGGCAGTGGCTACACCTTC. The chain combines TRBV10-3 with TRBJ1-2; 9 bases are a match to TRBD1. V shed 6 bases, J shed 7 bases, and the junction held 9 bases outside the gene matches. Germline lookup yields CDR1 ENHRY and CDR2 SYGVKD. CDR3 size: 14 residues.

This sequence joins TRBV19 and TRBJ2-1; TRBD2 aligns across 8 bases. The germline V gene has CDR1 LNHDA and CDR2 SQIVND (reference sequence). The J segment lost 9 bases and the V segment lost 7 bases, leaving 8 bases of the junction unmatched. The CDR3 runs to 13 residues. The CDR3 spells CASTREGRGEQFF. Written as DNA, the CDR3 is TGTGCCAGTACCCGGGAGGGCCGTGGTGAGCAGTTCTTC.

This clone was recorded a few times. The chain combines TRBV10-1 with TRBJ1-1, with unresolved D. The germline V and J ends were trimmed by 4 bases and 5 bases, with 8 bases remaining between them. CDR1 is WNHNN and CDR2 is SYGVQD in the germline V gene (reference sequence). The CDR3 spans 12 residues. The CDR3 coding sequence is TGCGCCAGCAGTGTCTCCGTAACTGAAGCTTTCTTT. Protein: CASSVSVTEAFF.

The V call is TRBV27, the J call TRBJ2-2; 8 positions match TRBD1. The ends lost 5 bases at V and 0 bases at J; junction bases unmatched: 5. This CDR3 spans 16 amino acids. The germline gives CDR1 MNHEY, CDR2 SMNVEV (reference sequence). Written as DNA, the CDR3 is TGTGCCAGCAGTCCAATACAGGGGGCGAACACCGGGGAGCTGTTTTTT. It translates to CASSPIQGANTGELFF.

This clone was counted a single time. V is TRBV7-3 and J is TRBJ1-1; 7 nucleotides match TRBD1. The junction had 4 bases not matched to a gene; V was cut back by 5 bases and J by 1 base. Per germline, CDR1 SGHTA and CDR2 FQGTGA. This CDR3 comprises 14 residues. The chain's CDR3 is CASSTGTANTEAFF. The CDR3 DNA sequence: TGTGCCAGCAGCACAGGGACAGCGAACACTGAAGCTTTCTTT. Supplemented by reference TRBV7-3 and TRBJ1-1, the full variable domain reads GAGVSQTPSNKVTEKGKYVELRCDPISGHTALYWYRQSLGQGPEFLIYFQGTGAADDSGLPNDRFFAVRPEGSVSTLKIQRTERGDSAVYLCASSTGTANTEAFFGQGTRLTVV.

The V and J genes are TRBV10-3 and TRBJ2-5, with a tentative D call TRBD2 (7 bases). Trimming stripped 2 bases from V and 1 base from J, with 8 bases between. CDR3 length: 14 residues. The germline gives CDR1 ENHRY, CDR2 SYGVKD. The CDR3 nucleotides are TGTGCCATCAGTGAGGGGGGGGCCCAAGAGACCCAGTACTTC. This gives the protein CAISEGGAQETQYF.

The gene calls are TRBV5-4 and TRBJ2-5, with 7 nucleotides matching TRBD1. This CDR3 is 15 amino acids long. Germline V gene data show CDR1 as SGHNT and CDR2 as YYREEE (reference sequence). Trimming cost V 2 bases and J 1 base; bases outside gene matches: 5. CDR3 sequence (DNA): TGTGCCAGCAGCTTACGGACAGGCGGCCAAGAGACCCAGTACTTC. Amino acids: CASSLRTGGQETQYF.

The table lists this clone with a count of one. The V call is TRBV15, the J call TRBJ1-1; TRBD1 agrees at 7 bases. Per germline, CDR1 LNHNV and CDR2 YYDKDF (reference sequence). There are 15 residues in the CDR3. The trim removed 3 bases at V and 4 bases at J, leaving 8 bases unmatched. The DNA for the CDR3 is TGTGCCACCAGCAGCTTACAAACAGGGGCCACTGAAGCTTTCTTT. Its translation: CATSSLQTGATEAFF. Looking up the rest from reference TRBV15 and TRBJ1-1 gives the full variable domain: DAMVIQNPRYQVTQFGKPVTLSCSQTLNHNVMYWYQQKSSQAPKLLFHYYDKDFNNEADTPDNFQSRRPNTSFCFLDIRSPGLGDTAMYLCATSSLQTGATEAFFGQGTRLTVV.

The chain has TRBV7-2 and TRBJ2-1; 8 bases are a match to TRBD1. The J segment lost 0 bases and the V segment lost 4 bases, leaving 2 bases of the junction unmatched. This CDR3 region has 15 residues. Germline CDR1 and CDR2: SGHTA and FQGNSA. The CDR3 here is CASSSDRGSYNEQFF. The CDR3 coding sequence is TGTGCCAGCAGCTCCGACAGGGGCTCCTACAATGAGCAGTTCTTC.

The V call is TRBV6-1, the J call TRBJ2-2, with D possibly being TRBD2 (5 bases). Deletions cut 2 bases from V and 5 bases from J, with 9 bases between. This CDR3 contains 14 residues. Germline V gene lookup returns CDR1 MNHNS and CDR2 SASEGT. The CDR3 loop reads CASSERGPTGELFF. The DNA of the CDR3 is TGTGCCAGCAGTGAACGGGGTCCTACCGGGGAGCTGTTTTTT.

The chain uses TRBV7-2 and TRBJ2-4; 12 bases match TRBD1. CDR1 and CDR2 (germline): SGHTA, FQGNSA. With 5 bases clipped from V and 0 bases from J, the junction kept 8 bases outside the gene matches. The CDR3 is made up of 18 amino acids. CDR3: CASSTRDRGLLAKNIQYF. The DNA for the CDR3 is TGTGCCAGCAGCACCCGGGACAGGGGGCTTTTAGCCAAAAACATTCAGTACTTC.

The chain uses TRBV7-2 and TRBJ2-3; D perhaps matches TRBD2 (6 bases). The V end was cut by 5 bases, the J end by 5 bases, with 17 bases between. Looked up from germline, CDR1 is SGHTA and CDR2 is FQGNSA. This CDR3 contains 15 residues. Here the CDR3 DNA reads TGTGCCAGCAGCCCGAGTTCTCCGCGGGGAGATACGCAGTATTTT. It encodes CASSPSSPRGDTQYF.

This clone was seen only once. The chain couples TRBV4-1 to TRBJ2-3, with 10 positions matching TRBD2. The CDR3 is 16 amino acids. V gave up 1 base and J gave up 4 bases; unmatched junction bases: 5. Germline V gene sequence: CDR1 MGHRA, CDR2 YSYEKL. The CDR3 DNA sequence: TGCGCCAGCAGCCAAGTTAGGAGCGGGGGGGCAGATACGCAGTATTTT. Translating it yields CASSQVRSGGADTQYF.

For the CDR3, the DNA is TGTGCCAGCAGCTTAACTAGCGGGAGAAGGCGAGAGACCCAGTACTTC. This encodes CASSLTSGRRRETQYF. The rearrangement uses TRBV7-9 and TRBJ2-5; TRBD2 matches at 11 bases. The trim removed 2 bases at V and 4 bases at J, leaving 6 bases unmatched. The CDR3 totals 16 residues. The V gene's germline CDR1 is SEHNR and CDR2 FQNEAQ (reference sequence).

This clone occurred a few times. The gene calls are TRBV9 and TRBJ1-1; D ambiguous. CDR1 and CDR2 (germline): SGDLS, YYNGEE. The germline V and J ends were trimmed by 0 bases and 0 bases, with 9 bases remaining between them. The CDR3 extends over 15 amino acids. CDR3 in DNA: TGTGCCAGCAGCGTAGGGTCGAATTTGAACACTGAAGCTTTCTTT. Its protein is CASSVGSNLNTEAFF. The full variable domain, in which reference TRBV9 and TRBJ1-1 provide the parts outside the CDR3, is DSGVTQTPKHLITATGQRVTLRCSPRSGDLSVYWYQQSLDQGLQFLIQYYNGEERAKGNILERFSAQQFPDLHSELNLSSLELGDSALYFCASSVGSNLNTEAFFGQGTRLTVV.

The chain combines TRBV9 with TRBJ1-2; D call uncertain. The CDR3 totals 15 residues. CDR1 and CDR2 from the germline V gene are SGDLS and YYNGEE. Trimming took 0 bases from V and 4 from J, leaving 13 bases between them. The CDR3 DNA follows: TGTGCCAGCAGCGTAGGGTCCCCCGGTGCCTATGGCTACACCTTC. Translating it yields CASSVGSPGAYGYTF. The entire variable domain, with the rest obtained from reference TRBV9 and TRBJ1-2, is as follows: DSGVTQTPKHLITATGQRVTLRCSPRSGDLSVYWYQQSLDQGLQFLIQYYNGEERAKGNILERFSAQQFPDLHSELNLSSLELGDSALYFCASSVGSPGAYGYTFGSGTRLTVV.

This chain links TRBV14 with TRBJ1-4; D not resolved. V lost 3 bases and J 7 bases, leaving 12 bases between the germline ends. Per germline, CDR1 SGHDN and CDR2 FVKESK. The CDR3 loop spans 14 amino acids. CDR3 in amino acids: CASSHYGFGEKLFF. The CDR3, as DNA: TGTGCCAGCAGCCATTACGGGTTTGGTGAAAAACTGTTTTTT.

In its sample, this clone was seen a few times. The CDR3 is CASSQGLAGGPGAGEQYF. In DNA form, the CDR3 reads TGCGCCAGCAGCCAAGGACTAGCGGGGGGCCCCGGGGCTGGCGAGCAGTACTTC. The chain combines TRBV4-3 with TRBJ2-7; TRBD2 aligns across 13 bases. V was pared by 1 base and J by 6 bases, with 12 bases of the junction left unmatched. This CDR3 has 18 residues. The germline V gene encodes CDR1 LGHNA and CDR2 YSLEER.

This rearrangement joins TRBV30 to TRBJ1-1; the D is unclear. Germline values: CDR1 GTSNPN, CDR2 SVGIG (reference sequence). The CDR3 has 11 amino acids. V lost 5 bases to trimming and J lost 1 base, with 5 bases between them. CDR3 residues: CAWRWNTEAFF. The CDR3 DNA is TGTGCCTGGCGTTGGAACACTGAAGCTTTCTTT.